These T cell receptor beta chains were read from a single sample in a study of control samples from healthy donors and cancer patients. Sequenced by immunoSEQ multiplex PCR; TCRdb stores in-frame clones only, minus some. The repertoire holds about 31,000 clones, with approximately 94% as singletons. The sequencing sample was made of blood. The receptors here all came from a man aged 55 to 70 in good health. The CDR3 runs from the conserved cysteine through the conserved F or W. A D gene is named only where the DNA matches it firmly. Clone size is stated in some rows and not others, as once, few, many or a class when expanded.

size,V,J,D,CDR3,DNA
-,TRBV5-8,TRBJ2-7,-,CASSSFRVTYEQYF,TGTGCCAGCAGCTCCTTCAGGGTGACCTACGAGCAGTACTTC
-,TRBV29-1,TRBJ2-1,-,CSVLRPVDNEQFF,TGCAGCGTTCTACGCCCCGTGGACAATGAGCAGTTCTTC
-,TRBV11-2,TRBJ2-3,TRBD2,CASSLEWVSGGTDTQYF,TGTGCCAGCAGCTTAGAATGGGTTAGCGGGGGCACAGATACGCAGTATTTT
-,TRBV7-2,TRBJ1-2,TRBD1,CASSLLPGQDGYTF,TGTGCCAGCAGCCTACTCCCGGGACAGGATGGCTACACCTTC
-,TRBV28,TRBJ2-3,TRBD1,CASSSTQGAGADTQYF,TGTGCCAGCAGTTCAACCCAGGGGGCTGGGGCAGATACGCAGTATTTT
once,TRBV6-1,TRBJ1-5,-,CASSEPGRPQHF,TGTGCCAGCAGTGAACCAGGGCGGCCCCAGCATTTT
-,TRBV5-1,TRBJ1-5,-,CASSWEGSSNQPQHF,TGCGCCAGCAGCTGGGAGGGGAGTAGCAATCAGCCCCAGCATTTT
-,TRBV18,TRBJ1-5,TRBD1,CASSPPSTGAVNQPQHF,TGTGCCAGCTCACCACCGTCGACAGGGGCAGTCAACCAGCCCCAGCATTTT
-,TRBV3-1/TRBV3-2,TRBJ2-2,TRBD2,CASSQDNLAASTGELFF,TGTGCCAGCAGCCAAGATAACCTAGCGGCTTCAACCGGGGAGCTGTTTTTT
-,TRBV4-3,TRBJ1-6,-,CASSQEGDRVSPLHF,TGCGCCAGCAGCCAAGAGGGAGACAGAGTCTCACCCCTCCACTTT
-,TRBV30,TRBJ1-2,-,CAWSLNWDIWYYGYTF,TGTGCCTGGAGTCTTAATTGGGACATATGGTACTATGGCTACACCTTC
-,TRBV7-2,TRBJ1-3,-,CASSQTAGNTIYF,TGTGCCAGCAGCCAAACCGCAGGAAACACCATATATTTT
-,TRBV6-2/TRBV6-3,TRBJ2-3,TRBD1,CASSYQEGADTQYF,TGTGCCAGCAGTTACCAAGAGGGGGCTGATACGCAGTATTTT
-,TRBV4-1,TRBJ2-2,TRBD2,CASSQDSGGELFF,TGCGCCAGCAGCCAAGATAGCGGGGGGGAGCTGTTTTTT
-,TRBV10-3,TRBJ1-2,-,CAISEYGNYGYTF,TGTGCCATCAGTGAGTACGGTAACTATGGCTACACCTTC
-,TRBV6-5,TRBJ1-5,-,CASSYREGQPQHF,TGTGCCAGCAGTTACAGAGAGGGTCAGCCCCAGCATTTT
-,TRBV7-6,TRBJ2-1,TRBD2,CASSLIEPAGLAANEQFF,TGTGCCAGCAGCTTAATCGAACCCGCGGGACTAGCGGCCAATGAGCAGTTCTTC
-,TRBV7-9,TRBJ1-1,-,CASSLGVLREGNTEAFF,TGTGCCAGCAGCTTAGGAGTGTTGAGGGAAGGGAACACTGAAGCTTTCTTT
-,TRBV27,TRBJ1-6,TRBD1,CASRGQGNYNSPLHF,TGTGCCAGCAGGGGACAGGGTAATTATAATTCACCCCTCCACTTT
once,TRBV21-1,TRBJ2-5,-,CASSKGGGRETQYF,TGTGCCAGCAGCAAAGGGGGGGGCCGCGAGACCCAGTACTTC
-,TRBV27,TRBJ1-6,-,CASSLWDTNSPLHF,TGTGCCAGCAGTTTATGGGATACAAATTCACCCCTCCACTTT
-,TRBV5-6,TRBJ2-1,-,CASSLRRASSEQFF,TGTGCCAGCAGCTTGAGAAGGGCGTCGAGTGAGCAGTTCTTC
-,TRBV6-4,TRBJ1-1,-,CASSETGLSTEAFF,TGTGCCAGCAGTGAGACAGGTTTGAGCACTGAAGCTTTCTTT
-,TRBV7-2,TRBJ2-2,TRBD1,CASRPTGTGDTGELFF,TGTGCCAGCAGACCAACCGGGACAGGGGACACCGGGGAGCTGTTTTTT
-,TRBV6-1,TRBJ2-7,-,CASSDLYEQYF,TGTGCCAGCAGTGACCTCTACGAGCAGTACTTC
-,TRBV6-6,TRBJ1-5,-,CASSRSNYNQPQHF,TGTGCCAGCAGTCGATCGAACTACAATCAGCCCCAGCATTTT
once,TRBV9,TRBJ2-2,-,CASSVGGRLPNTGELFF,TGTGCCAGCAGCGTAGGGGGCCGACTACCCAACACCGGGGAGCTGTTTTTT
-,TRBV12-5,TRBJ2-7,TRBD1,CASGFPLPGQATYEQYF,TGTGCTAGTGGTTTCCCCCTACCGGGACAGGCTACCTACGAGCAGTACTTC
-,TRBV30,TRBJ1-2,-,CAWSVLVGGRAAGANYGYTF,TGTGCCTGGAGTGTACTAGTGGGGGGCAGGGCCGCGGGAGCTAACTATGGCTACACCTTC
-,TRBV7-2,TRBJ1-5,-,CASSLGLNQPQHF,TGTGCCAGCAGCTTAGGACTAAATCAGCCCCAGCATTTT
-,TRBV20-1,TRBJ1-6,-,CSASRGVSGSPLHF,TGCAGTGCTAGTCGGGGGGTTTCAGGTTCACCCCTCCACTTT
-,TRBV5-5,TRBJ1-5,-,CASSLVDNYQPQHF,TGTGCCAGCAGCTTGGTAGACAATTATCAGCCCCAGCATTTT
-,TRBV10-2,TRBJ2-3,-,CASPLRGGEHTDTQYF,TGCGCCAGCCCACTCAGGGGCGGGGAGCACACAGATACGCAGTATTTT
few,TRBV6-1,TRBJ1-3,-,CASSEPGKSSGNTIYF,TGTGCCAGCAGTGAACCGGGAAAAAGCTCTGGAAACACCATATATTTT
-,TRBV11-2,TRBJ2-7,-,CASSGTRSYEQYF,TGTGCCAGCAGCGGTACTAGGTCCTACGAGCAGTACTTC
-,TRBV24-1,TRBJ1-3,TRBD1,CATSDRQGSGNTIYF,TGTGCCACCAGTGACCGACAGGGCTCTGGAAACACCATATATTTT
-,TRBV5-1,TRBJ1-2,-,CASSLDGGYGYTF,TGCGCCAGCAGCTTGGACGGTGGCTATGGCTACACCTTC
-,TRBV10-3,TRBJ2-7,TRBD1,CAISESRTGSYEQYF,TGTGCCATCAGTGAGTCTAGGACAGGGTCCTACGAGCAGTACTTC
-,TRBV4-2,TRBJ2-7,-,CASSQDGSYEQYF,TGTGCCAGCAGCCAAGATGGTTCCTACGAGCAGTACTTC
-,TRBV10-1,TRBJ2-2,-,CASNSNTGELFF,TGCGCCAGCAACTCGAACACCGGGGAGCTGTTTTTT
-,TRBV10-3,TRBJ2-1,-,CAISAGANEQFF,TGTGCCATCTCTGCGGGCGCCAATGAGCAGTTCTTC
once,TRBV5-6,TRBJ1-2,-,CASSLGQGGNYGYTF,TGTGCCAGCAGCTTGGGGCAGGGTGGTAACTATGGCTACACCTTC
-,TRBV5-1,TRBJ2-5,-,CASSLGMDPQETQYF,TGCGCCAGCAGCTTGGGTATGGACCCCCAAGAGACCCAGTACTTC
once,TRBV20-1,TRBJ1-2,-,CSARGTYGYTF,TGCAGTGCTAGGGGCACGTATGGCTACACCTTC
-,TRBV11-1,TRBJ2-2,-,CASSSKRTGELFF,TGTGCCAGCAGCTCGAAGCGGACCGGGGAGCTGTTTTTT
-,TRBV11-2,TRBJ2-1,-,CASSWGLGNEQFF,TGTGCCAGCAGCTGGGGCCTTGGCAATGAGCAGTTCTTC
-,TRBV7-7,TRBJ2-5,-,CASSQYQETQYF,TGTGCCAGCAGCCAGTACCAAGAGACCCAGTACTTC
-,TRBV7-2,TRBJ2-3,-,CASSPPTDTQYF,TGTGCCAGCAGCCCTCCCACAGATACGCAGTATTTT
-,TRBV19,TRBJ1-1,-,CASRSGTSLNTEAFF,TGTGCCAGTCGCTCCGGGACAAGCCTGAACACTGAAGCTTTCTTT
-,TRBV5-4,TRBJ2-7,-,CASSHQQGYEQYF,TGTGCCAGCAGCCACCAACAGGGTTACGAGCAGTACTTC